This entry lists 8 T cell receptor beta chains sequenced from one sample in a study of blood T cell repertoires in COVID-19 (dated by TCRdb to 2019 to 2021). Libraries were prepared through the immunoSEQ multiplex PCR assay. What TCRdb holds here is the immuneACCESS table cut down to in-frame rearrangements. Part of the clones is not present; checked against another copy, under half of the missing clones reflect an unresolved V gene, and the others are unexplained. The sample includes about 43,000 clones, with approximately 90% observed a single time. The ten largest clones add up to roughly 3.8% of the sample. Sequenced input: peripheral blood. Receptors were obtained from a man aged 40-49 years with COVID-19, enrolled during active disease.

The chain employs TRBV11-3 and TRBJ1-2; TRBD1 matches at 8 bases. The CDR3 is 15 amino acids. Germline lookup yields CDR1 SGHNT and CDR2 YENEEA. V gave up 5 bases and J gave up 1 base; unmatched junction bases: 6. CDR3 sequence reads: CASSATGVYNYGYTF. Written as DNA, the CDR3 is TGTGCCAGCAGCGCGACAGGGGTCTATAACTATGGCTACACCTTC.

This clone occurred a few times. V and J are TRBV6-4 and TRBJ1-6; 7 nucleotides align to TRBD1. CDR3 length: 13 residues. The J segment lost 11 bases and the V segment lost 7 bases, leaving 8 bases of the junction unmatched. The germline CDR1 and CDR2 sequences are MRHNA and SNTAGT. This CDR3 reads CASKRQGDPPLHF. As DNA, the CDR3 is TGTGCCAGCAAGCGACAGGGTGATCCACCCCTCCACTTT.

The V and J genes are TRBV7-9 and TRBJ2-1, with a tentative D call TRBD1 (6 bases). The CDR3 consists of 12 residues. CDR1 and CDR2 (germline): SEHNR, FQNEAQ (reference sequence). The V end lost 7 bases, the J end lost 7 bases, and 11 bases lay between the germline ends. Here the CDR3 DNA reads TGTGCCAGCACCCCCCAGGGGAATGAGCAGTTCTTC. Amino acids: CASTPQGNEQFF.

This clone occurred a few times. This chain uses TRBV14 with TRBJ2-6; TRBD2 matches at 7 bases. With V trimmed by 0 bases and J by 2 bases, 4 bases remained unmatched. This CDR3 has 17 amino acids. From germline, CDR1 is SGHDN and CDR2 FVKESK. The CDR3 is CASSQDAGRAGANVLTF. The CDR3 region has the DNA TGTGCCAGCAGCCAAGATGCGGGGAGGGCTGGGGCCAACGTCCTGACTTTC.

This clone was seen a single time. This chain uses TRBV2 with TRBJ1-1, with D maybe TRBD1 (5 bases). The CDR3 consists of 15 residues. CDR1 SNHLY and CDR2 FYNNEI come from the germline V gene. V shed 2 bases and J shed 6 bases, with 16 bases lying between them. CDR3 in DNA: TGTGCCAGCAGTGAAAGGGCGGGGGGTTACGCTGAAGCTTTCTTT. It is translated as CASSERAGGYAEAFF. Variable domain in full (rest from reference TRBV2 and TRBJ1-1): EPEVTQTPSHQVTQMGQEVILRCVPISNHLYFYWYRQILGQKVEFLVSFYNNEISEKSEIFDDQFSVERPDGSNFTLKIRSTKLEDSAMYFCASSERAGGYAEAFFGQGTRLTVV.

The chain is built from TRBV6-1 and TRBJ2-7; D might be TRBD1 (5 bases). CDR3 size: 14 residues. Germline CDR1 reads MNHNS; CDR2 reads SASEGT. With 2 bases removed from V and 5 bases from J, the gap between germline ends came to 13 bases. CDR3 sequence (DNA): TGTGCCAGCAGTGAATGGGGCTTGGCGAACGAGCAGTACTTC. It specifies CASSEWGLANEQYF.

The J gene is TRBJ2-6, the V gene TRBV27; TRBD2 might be the D (6 bases). Looked up from germline, CDR1 is MNHEY and CDR2 is SMNVEV (reference sequence). The CDR3 sequence is 17 residues long. Trimming removed 4 bases at V and 1 base at J, with 14 bases between. The CDR3 spells CASSYLGRGSGANVLTF. CDR3 in DNA: TGTGCCAGCAGTTACTTGGGACGGGGGTCTGGGGCCAACGTCCTGACTTTC. Drawing the rest from reference TRBV27 and TRBJ2-6, the complete variable domain is EAQVTQNPRYLITVTGKKLTVTCSQNMNHEYMSWYRQDPGLGLRQIYYSMNVEVTDKGDVPEGYKVSRKEKRNFPLILESPSPNQTSLYFCASSYLGRGSGANVLTFGAGSRLTVL.

V and J are TRBV28 and TRBJ1-2; TRBD1 might be the D (6 bases). CDR1 and CDR2 from the germline V gene are MDHEN and SYDVKM. The CDR3 extends over 15 amino acids. V was shortened by 2 bases and J by 3 bases, with 13 bases between the two germline ends. The CDR3 loop reads CASSLPPRGDYGYTF. The CDR3 coding sequence is TGTGCCAGCAGTTTACCTCCCAGGGGCGACTATGGCTACACCTTC.